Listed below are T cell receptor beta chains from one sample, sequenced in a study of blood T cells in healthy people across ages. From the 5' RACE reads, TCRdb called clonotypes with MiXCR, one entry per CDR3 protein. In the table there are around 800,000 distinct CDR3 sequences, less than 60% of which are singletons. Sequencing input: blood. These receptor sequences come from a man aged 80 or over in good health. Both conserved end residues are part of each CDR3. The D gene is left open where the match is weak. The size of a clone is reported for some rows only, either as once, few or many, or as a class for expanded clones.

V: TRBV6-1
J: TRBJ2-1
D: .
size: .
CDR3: CASSNRVIDEQFF
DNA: TGTGCCAGCAGTAACAGGGTCATCGATGAGCAGTTCTTC

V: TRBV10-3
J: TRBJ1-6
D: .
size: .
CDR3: CAISVGMENSPLHF
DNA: TGTGCCATCAGTGTAGGGATGGAAAATTCACCCCTCCACTTT

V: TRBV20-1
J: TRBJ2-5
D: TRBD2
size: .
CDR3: CSASGTNQETQYF
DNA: TGCAGTGCTTCCGGGACTAACCAAGAGACCCAGTACTTC

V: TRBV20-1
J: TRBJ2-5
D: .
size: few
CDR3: CSARVSGGVETQYF
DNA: TGCAGTGCTAGAGTTAGCGGAGGGGTGGAGACCCAGTACTTC

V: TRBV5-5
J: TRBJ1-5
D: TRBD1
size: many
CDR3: CASSLTGGPNQPQHF
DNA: TGTGCCAGCAGCCTGACAGGGGGGCCCAATCAGCCCCAGCATTTT

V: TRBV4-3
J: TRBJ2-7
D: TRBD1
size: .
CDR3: CASSQGQGAGVAEQYF
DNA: TGCGCCAGCAGCCAAGGGCAGGGGGCCGGCGTCGCCGAGCAGTACTTC

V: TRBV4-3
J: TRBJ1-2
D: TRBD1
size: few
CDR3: CASSQSDREYDYTF
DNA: TGCGCTAGCAGCCAATCGGACAGGGAGTATGACTACACCTTC

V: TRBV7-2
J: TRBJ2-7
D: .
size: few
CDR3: CASSSSQGTEQYF
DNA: TGTGCCAGCAGCTCCTCCCAGGGGACCGAGCAGTACTTC

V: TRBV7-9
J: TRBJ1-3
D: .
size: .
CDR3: CASSLAGGNGNTIYF
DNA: TGTGCCAGCAGCTTAGCGGGGGGAAACGGAAACACCATATATTTT

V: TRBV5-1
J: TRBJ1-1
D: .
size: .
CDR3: CASSEDRKGEAFF
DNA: TGCGCCAGCAGCGAGGACCGGAAAGGGGAAGCTTTCTTT

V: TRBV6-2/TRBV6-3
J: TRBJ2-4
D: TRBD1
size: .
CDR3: CASSPGTVQEQYF
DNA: TGTGCCAGCAGTCCCGGGACAGTACAAGAGCAGTACTTC

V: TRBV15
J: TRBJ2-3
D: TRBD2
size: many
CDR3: CATSRAGAGVDTQYF
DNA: TGTGCCACCAGCAGAGCTGGTGCGGGAGTGGATACGCAGTATTTT

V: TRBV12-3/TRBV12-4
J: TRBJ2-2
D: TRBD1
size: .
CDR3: CASSGTGGRNTGELFF
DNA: TGTGCCAGCAGCGGGACAGGGGGCCGGAACACCGGGGAGCTGTTTTTT

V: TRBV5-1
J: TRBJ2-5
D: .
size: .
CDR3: CASSLEAYERYF
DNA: TGCGCCAGCAGCTTGGAGGCCTACGAGCGGTACTTC

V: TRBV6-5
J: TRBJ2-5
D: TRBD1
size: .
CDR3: CASSLPGTDQETQYF
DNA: TGTGCCAGCAGCCTTCCAGGGACAGACCAAGAGACCCAGTACTTC

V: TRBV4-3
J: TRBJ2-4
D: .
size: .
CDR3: CASSPRNRAAKNIQYF
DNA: TGCGCCAGCAGCCCCCGCAACAGGGCGGCCAAAAACATTCAGTACTTC

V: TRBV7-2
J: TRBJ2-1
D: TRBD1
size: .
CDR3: CASTPLQGSYNEQFF
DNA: TGTGCCAGCACACCTCTACAGGGGTCCTACAATGAGCAGTTCTTC

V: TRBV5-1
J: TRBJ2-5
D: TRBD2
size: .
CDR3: CASRWTSGVQETQYF
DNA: TGCGCCAGCAGGTGGACTAGCGGAGTACAAGAGACCCAGTACTTC

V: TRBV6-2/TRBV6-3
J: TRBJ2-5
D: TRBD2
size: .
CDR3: CASSLLLAGYQETQYF
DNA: TGTGCCAGCAGTCTACTACTAGCGGGGTATCAAGAGACCCAGTACTTC

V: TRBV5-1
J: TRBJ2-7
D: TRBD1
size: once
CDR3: CASSVAGQGDEQYF
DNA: TGCGCCAGCAGCGTGGCGGGACAGGGGGACGAGCAGTACTTC

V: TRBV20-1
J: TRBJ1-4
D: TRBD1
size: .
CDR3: CSATGTANEKLFF
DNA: TGCAGTGCTACCGGGACAGCTAATGAAAAACTGTTTTTT

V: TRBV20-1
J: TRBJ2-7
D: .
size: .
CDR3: CSARGSGYSYEQYF
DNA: TGCAGTGCTAGAGGTAGCGGCTACTCCTACGAGCAGTACTTC

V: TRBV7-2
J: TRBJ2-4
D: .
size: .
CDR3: CASSSGLGQYF
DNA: TGTGCCAGCAGCTCGGGCCTCGGGCAGTACTTC

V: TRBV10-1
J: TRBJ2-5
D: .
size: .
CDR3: CASSDPRGGQETQYF
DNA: TGCGCCAGCAGTGACCCTAGAGGGGGACAAGAGACCCAGTACTTC

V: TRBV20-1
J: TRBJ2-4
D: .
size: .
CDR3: CSAGPLRQYF
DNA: TGCAGTGCAGGGCCATTGAGGCAGTACTTC

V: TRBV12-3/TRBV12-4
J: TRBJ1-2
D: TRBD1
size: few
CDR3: CASSSNTGQGTTHYGYTF
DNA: TGTGCCAGCAGTTCCAATACTGGACAGGGGACAACCCACTATGGCTACACCTTC

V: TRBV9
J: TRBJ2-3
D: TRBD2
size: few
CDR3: CASSVVVRASGDPGTQYF
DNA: TGTGCCAGCAGCGTAGTGGTAAGGGCTAGCGGAGATCCCGGTACGCAGTATTTT

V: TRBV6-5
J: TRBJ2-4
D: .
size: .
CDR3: CASNSGRPAVAKNIQYF
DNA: TGTGCCAGCAATTCAGGCCGTCCCGCCGTAGCCAAAAACATTCAGTACTTC

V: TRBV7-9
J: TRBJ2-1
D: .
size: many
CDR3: CASSPSGNSVGEQFF
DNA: TGTGCCAGCAGCCCCTCTGGGAATTCTGTGGGGGAGCAGTTCTTC

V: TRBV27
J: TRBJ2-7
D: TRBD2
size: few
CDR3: CASSQLAGGDEQYF
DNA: TGTGCCAGCAGTCAACTAGCGGGAGGCGACGAGCAGTACTTC

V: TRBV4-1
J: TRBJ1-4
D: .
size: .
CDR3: CASSQEEVYWGKLFF
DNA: TGCGCCAGCAGCCAAGAGGAGGTTTATTGGGGAAAACTGTTTTTT

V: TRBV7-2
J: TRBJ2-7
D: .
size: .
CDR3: CASSNRSASSSHEQYF
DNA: TGTGCCAGCAGCAACCGGTCGGCTAGCAGTAGCCACGAGCAGTACTTC

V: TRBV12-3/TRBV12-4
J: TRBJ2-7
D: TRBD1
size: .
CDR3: CASSPGQTTMTYEQYF
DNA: TGTGCCAGCAGTCCGGGACAGACGACAATGACTTACGAGCAGTACTTC

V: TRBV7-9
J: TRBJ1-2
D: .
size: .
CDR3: CASSLALDTNYGYTF
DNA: TGTGCCAGCAGCTTAGCGCTTGACACGAACTATGGCTACACCTTC

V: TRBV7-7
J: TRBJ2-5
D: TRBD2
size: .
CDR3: CASSNGLAGLVETQYF
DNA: TGTGCCAGCAGCAACGGACTAGCGGGACTTGTCGAGACCCAGTACTTC

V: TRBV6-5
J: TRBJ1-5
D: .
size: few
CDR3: CASTPTGKANQPQHF
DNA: TGTGCCAGCACCCCGACGGGGAAAGCCAATCAGCCCCAGCATTTT

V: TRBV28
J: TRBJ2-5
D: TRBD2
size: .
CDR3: CASSFPASGGETQYF
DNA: TGTGCCAGCAGTTTCCCGGCTAGCGGGGGAGAGACCCAGTACTTC

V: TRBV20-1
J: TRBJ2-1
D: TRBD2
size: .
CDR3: CSTSSGRDNEQFF
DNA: TGCAGTACGTCTAGCGGGAGGGACAATGAGCAGTTCTTC

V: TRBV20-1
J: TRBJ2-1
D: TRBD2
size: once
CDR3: CSARAVTSGQQETQFF
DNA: TGCAGTGCTAGAGCCGTGACTAGCGGGCAACAAGAGACCCAGTTCTTC

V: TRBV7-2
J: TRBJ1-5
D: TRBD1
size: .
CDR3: CASSLDRGRGQPQHF
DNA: TGTGCCAGCAGCCTCGACAGGGGGCGCGGGCAGCCCCAGCATTTT

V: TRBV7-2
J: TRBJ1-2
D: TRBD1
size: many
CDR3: CASSRDAGTAGNYGYTF
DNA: TGTGCCAGCAGCCGCGATGCCGGGACAGCAGGAAACTATGGCTACACCTTC

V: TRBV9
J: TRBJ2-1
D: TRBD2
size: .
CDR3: CASSILAGGQFF
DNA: TGTGCCAGCAGCATACTAGCGGGAGGGCAGTTCTTC

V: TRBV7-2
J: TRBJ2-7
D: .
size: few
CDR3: CASSLQEPYEQYF
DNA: TGTGCCAGCAGCTTACAGGAGCCCTACGAGCAGTACTTC

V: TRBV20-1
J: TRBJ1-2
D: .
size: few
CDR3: CSAREKASNYGYTF
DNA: TGCAGTGCTAGAGAAAAGGCTAGTAACTATGGCTACACCTTC

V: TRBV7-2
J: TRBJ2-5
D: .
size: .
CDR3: CASSFNGGTQETQYF
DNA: TGTGCCAGCAGCTTCAATGGCGGGACCCAAGAGACCCAGTACTTC

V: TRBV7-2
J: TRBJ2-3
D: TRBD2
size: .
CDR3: CASSTPVAGKLPSTDTQYF
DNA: TGTGCCAGCAGCACTCCCGTAGCGGGAAAGCTTCCTAGCACAGATACGCAGTATTTT

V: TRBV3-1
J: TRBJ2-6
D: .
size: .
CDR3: CASSPVPVAGSSSGANVLTF
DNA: TGTGCCAGCAGCCCGGTCCCAGTTGCGGGGTCGAGCTCTGGGGCCAACGTCCTGACTTTC

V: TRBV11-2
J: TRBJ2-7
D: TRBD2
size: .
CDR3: CASSSIAGVTYEQYF
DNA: TGTGCCAGCAGCTCAATAGCGGGAGTAACCTACGAGCAGTACTTC

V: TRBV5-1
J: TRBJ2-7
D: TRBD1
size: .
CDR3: CASSIDRGGEQYF
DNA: TGCGCCAGCAGCATCGACAGGGGGGGCGAGCAGTACTTC

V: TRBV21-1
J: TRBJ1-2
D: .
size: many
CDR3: CASSAIQTGPLGYTF
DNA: TGTGCCAGCAGCGCGATACAGACAGGCCCTTTGGGCTACACCTTC

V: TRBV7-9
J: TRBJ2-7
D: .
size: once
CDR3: CASSTWTDTYEQYF
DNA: TGTGCCAGCAGCACCTGGACCGATACCTACGAGCAGTACTTC

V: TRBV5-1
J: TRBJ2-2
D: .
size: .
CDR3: CASSLALDGMNTGELFF
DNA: TGCGCCAGCAGCTTGGCCTTGGACGGGATGAACACCGGGGAGCTGTTTTTT

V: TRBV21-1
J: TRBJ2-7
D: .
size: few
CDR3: CASSDFGRAHEQYF
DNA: TGTGCCAGCAGCGATTTCGGGAGGGCGCACGAGCAGTACTTC

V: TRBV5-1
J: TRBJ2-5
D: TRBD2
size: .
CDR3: CASSRRTSGDETQYF
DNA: TGCGCCAGCAGCCGCAGGACTAGTGGTGATGAGACCCAGTACTTC

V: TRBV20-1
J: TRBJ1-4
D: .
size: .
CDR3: CSAREGALNEKLFF
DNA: TGCAGTGCTAGAGAGGGCGCGCTTAATGAAAAACTGTTTTTT

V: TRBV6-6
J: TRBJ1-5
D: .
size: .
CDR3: CASTLGREPQHF
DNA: TGTGCCAGCACCCTAGGAAGAGAGCCCCAGCATTTT

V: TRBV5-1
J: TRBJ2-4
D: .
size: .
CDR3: CASSLALSGNGKNIQYF
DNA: TGCGCCAGCAGCTTGGCCTTGTCAGGGAACGGCAAAAACATTCAGTACTTC

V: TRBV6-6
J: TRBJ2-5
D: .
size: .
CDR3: CASSRGGTGRGPPQYF
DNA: TGTGCCAGCAGTCGGGGGGGTACGGGTAGGGGGCCCCCGCAGTACTTC

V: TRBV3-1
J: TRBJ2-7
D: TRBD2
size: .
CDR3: CASSQGLAGANEQYF
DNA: TGTGCCAGCAGCCAGGGACTAGCGGGAGCAAATGAGCAGTACTTC